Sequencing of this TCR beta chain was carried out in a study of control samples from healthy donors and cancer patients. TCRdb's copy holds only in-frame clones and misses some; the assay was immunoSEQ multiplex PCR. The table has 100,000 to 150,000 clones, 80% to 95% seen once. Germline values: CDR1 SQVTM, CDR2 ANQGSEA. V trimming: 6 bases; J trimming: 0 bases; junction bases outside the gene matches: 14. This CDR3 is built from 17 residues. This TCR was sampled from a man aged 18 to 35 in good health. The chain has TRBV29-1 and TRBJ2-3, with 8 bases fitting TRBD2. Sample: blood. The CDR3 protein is CSVGIYYGGASTDTQYF. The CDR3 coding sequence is TGCAGCGTCGGAATTTACTACGGGGGGGCAAGCACAGATACGCAGTATTTT.